The clone carrying this TCR beta chain has just one count. cDNA synthesis used the whole RNA isolate, giving expressed TCRB sequences. Only in-frame clones appear in the TCRdb table, and some are missing; sequencing was by immunoSEQ multiplex PCR. The sample includes about 5,700 clones, 60% to 85% of them seen just once. These data belong to a study of beta chain features in type 1 diabetes. CDR3 length: 15 amino acids. Germline CDR1 is SGHTA and CDR2 is FQGTGA. With 0 bases clipped from V and 3 bases from J, the junction kept 2 bases outside the gene matches. There was one heparinised blood draw per donor, averaging approximately 120 mL. CD45RO/CCR7/CD25/CD127/CD95/CD27 staining was used to isolate CD4+ naive, central memory, regulatory and stem cell-like memory cells by sorting.

This receptor was obtained from a man younger than 35 in good health. This chain uses TRBV7-3 with TRBJ2-1; 7 positions agree with TRBD1. Sequences were obtained from Tregs from blood. CDR3 nucleotide sequence: TGTGCCAGCAGCTTAACGGGGGACAGCTACAATGAGCAGTTCTTC. Translation: CASSLTGDSYNEQFF.